A selection of T cell receptor beta chains follows, all from one sample in a study of blood T cell repertoires in COVID-19. The data were produced by immunoSEQ multiplex PCR, yet TCRdb's version contains in-frame clones alone and is incomplete. This table has roughly 110,000 clones, about 82% appearing once. Sequencing was done on a sample of peripheral blood. These receptors all come from a man at least 80 years old with COVID-19, enrolled during active disease. Each CDR3 is given with its conserved first and last residue. Fields, in order: CDR3 length, V gene, CDR3 protein.

len: 16; v_gene: TRBV19; CDR3aa: CASSTFGREVDNEQFF
len: 10; v_gene: TRBV29-1; CDR3aa: CSVARNTQYF
len: 15; v_gene: TRBV11-2; CDR3aa: CASSPIRGLGNTIYF
len: 13; v_gene: TRBV7-8; CDR3aa: CASGVRVYGELFF
len: 16; v_gene: TRBV5-5; CDR3aa: CASSLDVGTGAEKLFF
len: 11; v_gene: TRBV29-1; CDR3aa: CSVVNYNEQFF
len: 13; v_gene: TRBV5-1; CDR3aa: CASSLFGTGELFF
len: 15; v_gene: TRBV19; CDR3aa: CASSRIQGIYTEAFF
len: 16; v_gene: TRBV6-6; CDR3aa: CASRPRVSGQAGGYTF
len: 12; v_gene: TRBV10-3; CDR3aa: CAIRASGYEQYF
len: 17; v_gene: TRBV7-2; CDR3aa: CASSFWVAGGDKNIQYF
len: 18; v_gene: TRBV27; CDR3aa: CASSSLSSGTGGYNEQFF
len: 16; v_gene: TRBV6-1; CDR3aa: CASSEALLGQGYGYTF
len: 18; v_gene: TRBV4-1; CDR3aa: CASSHAPGTGDSNQPQHF
len: 15; v_gene: TRBV7-9; CDR3aa: CASSSGQIGTDTQYF
len: 17; v_gene: TRBV4-1; CDR3aa: CASSQDGRHSRRNEQFF
len: 17; v_gene: TRBV6-2/TRBV6-3; CDR3aa: CASSYLDRDANTGELFF
len: 14; v_gene: TRBV7-2; CDR3aa: CASSLVARDQPQHF
len: 15; v_gene: TRBV5-6; CDR3aa: CASSLAPSNYNEQFF
len: 16; v_gene: TRBV19; CDR3aa: CASSIQEGLMNTEAFF